The sequence of this TCR beta chain was determined in a study of regulatory T cells in long-lasting Graves disease. Time point denoted: newly diagnosed GD, antithyroid drugs for less than 3 months. RNA from PBMCs was the source of the TCR library. The CDR3 loop spans 16 amino acids. Germline-derived CDR1 and CDR2 are PRHDT and FYEKMQ (reference sequence). For TCR beta, libraries came from iRepertoire HTBI primers and Arm-PCR of CDR3 regions. TCRdb re-called the multiplex PCR reads with MiXCR, one entry per CDR3 protein. The repertoire includes 350,000 to 450,000 distinct CDR3 sequences, around 14% of them detected once, and approximately 15% sits in the top ten. These data also featured in a second study, about T cells in Graves' hyperthyroidism and ophthalmopathy.

This TCR came from a woman in her 30s with Graves disease. The V and J genes are TRBV13 and TRBJ2-3, with 8 bases lining up with TRBD2. The end of the DNA aligns better with TRBJ2-1, so the J call may be wrong. The sequencing used peripheral blood mononuclear cells (PBMCs), collected at new diagnosis, from a patient treated with antithyroid drugs. CDR3 sequence: CASSPPGLGVGNEQFF. The DNA of the CDR3 is TGTGCCAGCAGCCCCCCGGGACTAGGGGTGGGAAATGAGCAGTTCTTC.